The 18 T cell receptor beta chains in this list originate from one sample, sequenced in a study of Graves' ophthalmopathy and Graves' hyperthyroidism. TCR beta CDR3 regions were amplified from RNA transcripts. HTBI primers were employed in first-round RT-PCR, then a second-round multiplex PCR followed. TCRdb analysed the multiplex PCR reads with MiXCR anew, one entry per CDR3 protein. This sample carries 200,000 to 250,000 distinct CDR3 sequences, roughly 21% of them seen once, and the ten largest clones take 43%. The specimen sequenced was peripheral blood. Every receptor here comes from a woman in her forties or fifties with Graves' ophthalmopathy.

The table lists this clonotype with many counts. For the CDR3, the DNA is TGTGCCAGCAGTTACTCGTACGACGAGATCTGGAGCTATGGCTACACCTTC. This sequence encodes CASSYSYDEIWSYGYTF. This chain uses TRBV6-5 with TRBJ1-2; D gene uncertain. V lost 0 bases to trimming and J lost 4 bases, with 18 bases between them. The CDR3 is made up of 17 amino acids. CDR1 and CDR2 from the germline V gene are MNHEY and SVGAGI.

V and J are TRBV6-5 and TRBJ1-6, with a possible D match to TRBD1 (5 bases). The CDR3 runs 13 residues. Germline CDR1 and CDR2: MNHEY and SVGAGI. Trimming cost V 4 bases and J 16 bases, with 17 bases left between them. CDR3 nucleotide sequence: TGTGCCAGCAGTTCGGGGCATAGAGGCCCTCTCCACTTT. Its protein is CASSSGHRGPLHF.

This chain joins TRBV6-5 and TRBJ2-7, with D uncertain. In germline, CDR1 is MNHEY, CDR2 SVGAGI. CDR3 length equals 14 residues. V was pared by 2 bases and J by 3 bases, with 11 bases between. CDR3 nucleotides: TGTGCCAGCAGTTACCACGGACCCTACTACGAGCAGTACTTC. Translating it yields CASSYHGPYYEQYF.

This clonotype was counted ten times or more. The chain uses TRBV15 and TRBJ2-5, with D unclear. This CDR3 is built from 14 residues. Per germline, CDR1 LNHNV and CDR2 YYDKDF (reference sequence). The ends were cut back, 0 bases at V and 5 bases at J, with 10 bases in the middle. DNA of the CDR3: TGTGCCACCAGCAGAGATGTGGCAGGCGAGACCCAGTACTTC. Translation gives CATSRDVAGETQYF.

This chain joins TRBV5-1 and TRBJ2-7; 7 nucleotides agree with TRBD1. The germline V gene has CDR1 SGHRS and CDR2 YFSETQ. The CDR3 contains 15 residues. Losses at the gene ends were 2 bases for V and 2 bases for J; bases not matched to a gene: 7. The CDR3 spells CASSFWSGGTYEQYF. In DNA form, the CDR3 reads TGCGCCAGCAGCTTTTGGTCAGGGGGAACCTACGAGCAGTACTTC. Full variable domain (remainder filled in from reference TRBV5-1 and TRBJ2-7): KAGVTQTPRYLIKTRGQQVTLSCSPISGHRSVSWYQQTPGQGLQFLFEYFSETQRNKGNFPGRFSGRQFSNSRSEMNVSTLELGDSALYLCASSFWSGGTYEQYFGPGTRLTVT.

This clonotype was counted at least ten times. V is TRBV20-1 and J is TRBJ2-7, with D unresolved. The ends were cut back, 7 bases at V and 4 bases at J, with 11 bases in the middle. The CDR3 loop spans 11 amino acids. Germline values: CDR1 DFQATT, CDR2 SNEGSKA (reference sequence). The CDR3 reads CSGDLQYEQYF. The CDR3 DNA reads as TGCAGTGGAGACTTGCAATACGAGCAGTACTTC.

This clonotype was seen only a few times. The chain couples TRBV20-1 to TRBJ2-5; 7 positions agree with TRBD2. Germline assignment: CDR1 DFQATT and CDR2 SNEGSKA (reference sequence). Trimming removed 7 bases from V and 7 bases from J; junction bases left unmatched: 6. CDR3 length: 11 amino acids. The CDR3: CSVSPGGTQYF. The CDR3, as DNA: TGCAGTGTCAGCCCGGGGGGGACCCAGTACTTC.

J is TRBJ2-5 and V is TRBV28, with 7 positions matching TRBD2. This CDR3 has 14 amino acids. Germline CDR1 MDHEN, CDR2 SYDVKM. After removal of 4 bases from V and 5 bases from J, the junction contained 7 bases not matched to a gene. In DNA form, the CDR3 reads TGTGCCAGCAGTTCATGGGGGGGGTCGGAGACCCAGTACTTC. Its translation is CASSSWGGSETQYF.

The chain combines TRBV11-2 with TRBJ1-2, with a weak D call TRBD1 (5 bases). The CDR3 has 14 amino acids. V gave up 0 bases and J gave up 6 bases, with 11 bases separating them. CDR1 SGHAT and CDR2 FQNNGV come from the germline V gene. The CDR3 sequence: CASSLDWGTHGYTF. The CDR3 DNA follows: TGTGCCAGCAGCTTAGATTGGGGGACTCATGGCTACACCTTC.

This clonotype was recorded many times. This chain joins TRBV20-1 and TRBJ1-2, with TRBD1 matching over 10 bases. V lost 5 bases to trimming and J lost 8 bases; unmatched junction nucleotides: 5. There are 12 residues in the CDR3. Germline assignment: CDR1 DFQATT and CDR2 SNEGSKA (reference sequence). The DNA of the CDR3 is TGCAGTGCTGATGACAGGGGGCTAGGCTACACCTTC. Amino acids: CSADDRGLGYTF.

This clonotype was detected many times. The gene calls are TRBV28 and TRBJ1-5; D is ambiguous. From germline, CDR1 is MDHEN and CDR2 SYDVKM. Trimming left V 2 bases short and J 6 bases short, with 11 bases between. This CDR3 is 14 amino acids long. CDR3 sequence reads: CASSLIRTGQPQHF. In DNA form, the CDR3 reads TGTGCCAGCAGTTTAATACGGACGGGTCAGCCCCAGCATTTT.

The chain joins TRBV6-2 or TRBV6-3 to TRBJ1-2; weak D call: TRBD1 (5 bases). The CDR3 runs 15 residues. Trimming took 5 bases from V and 6 from J, leaving 19 bases between them. CDR1 is MNHEY, CDR2 SVGEGT, per germline. CDR3 DNA sequence: TGTGCCAGCAGTGCGTTGACAGCCGGGGTCCATGGCTACACCTTC. As protein: CASSALTAGVHGYTF.

This clonotype was detected a few times. This chain links TRBV24-1 with TRBJ2-5; 13 bases fit TRBD2. CDR1 and CDR2 from the germline V gene are KGHDR and SFDVKD. The CDR3 consists of 21 residues. V was pared by 2 bases and J by 3 bases, with 17 bases of the junction left unmatched. DNA of the CDR3: TGTGCCACCAGTGATTCCTTGAGGGCTTGGACTAGCGGGAGCTTAAAAGAGACCCAGTACTTC. Its protein is CATSDSLRAWTSGSLKETQYF.

About this clonotype itself: This may stem from a read error, because a much larger clone lies one nucleotide away. The CDR3 DNA sequence: TGTGCCAGCAGCAGAGATCAAGGGACAGCTAATCAGCCCCAGCATTTT. This encodes CASSRDQGTANQPQHF. The chain recombines TRBV15 with TRBJ1-5; TRBD1 agrees at 7 bases. CDR1 is LNHNV, CDR2 YYDKDF, per germline (reference sequence). The length of the CDR3 is 16 residues.

This chain uses TRBV6-2 or TRBV6-3 with TRBJ1-1; D may be TRBD1 (5 bases). The V and J ends lost 10 bases and 5 bases respectively, with 23 bases between them. CDR3 length equals 15 residues. Germline CDR1 reads MNHEY; CDR2 reads SVGEGT. In nucleotides, the CDR3 is TGTGCCATCGCTCCTCCGGGACGGACGGGAACTGAAGCTTTCTTT. Translation: CAIAPPGRTGTEAFF.

The rearrangement links TRBV12-3 or TRBV12-4 to TRBJ1-5; the D gene is possibly TRBD1 (6 bases). Trimming left V 7 bases short and J 0 bases short, with 10 bases between. The CDR3 extends over 14 amino acids. CDR3 DNA sequence: TGTGCCAGCACCACAGGGTCTAGCAATCAGCCCCAGCATTTT. Protein sequence: CASTTGSSNQPQHF.

This clonotype was observed many times. The rearrangement joins TRBV7-2 to TRBJ2-2, with D tentatively TRBD2 (5 bases). Germline values: CDR1 SGHTA, CDR2 FQGNSA. V lost 1 base and J lost 5, with 8 bases in between. The CDR3 spans 14 residues. CDR3 in DNA: TGTGCCAGCAGCTTAGAGCGAGGGACCGGGGAGCTGTTTTTT. This encodes CASSLERGTGELFF.

In this sample, this clonotype turned up many times. This chain uses TRBV28 with TRBJ1-5, with a tentative D call TRBD1 (5 bases). The CDR3 contains 14 residues. The V gene lost 8 bases and the J gene lost 2 bases, with 13 bases spanning the gap. From germline, CDR1 is MDHEN and CDR2 SYDVKM. The CDR3 DNA follows: TGTGCCAGCGTATCAGGGCTGGGCAATCAGCCCCAGCATTTT. Translated: CASVSGLGNQPQHF.